Following are 14 T cell receptor beta chains from one sample sequenced in a study of patients and donors after allogeneic stem cell transplantation. TCRdb analysed the RT-PCR reads with MiXCR anew, one entry per CDR3 protein. This table has 200,000 to 250,000 distinct CDR3 sequences, 11% to 15% appearing once. The source material was blood, either unsorted or a sorted T cell fraction (not recorded which). All receptors derive from a human donor who was either an allogeneic HSCT recipient or a stem cell or donor lymphocyte infusion donor (not recorded which). It is not recorded whose cells these are; they may come from a transplant donor.

This clonotype was seen more than once but under ten times. As DNA, the CDR3 is TGCGCCAGCAGCCAAGATCTTCAACTAGCCCGGGAGACCCAGTACTTC. Protein sequence: CASSQDLQLARETQYF. J is TRBJ2-5 and V is TRBV4-1; D perhaps matches TRBD2 (6 bases). The CDR3 is 16 amino acids. Germline V gives CDR1 MGHRA, CDR2 YSYEKL. The V end lost 0 bases, the J end lost 5 bases, and 16 bases lay between the germline ends.

J is TRBJ2-1 and V is TRBV20-1; D is tentatively TRBD1 or TRBD2 (5 bases each). The V and J ends lost 2 bases and 8 bases respectively, with 19 bases between them. Germline CDR1 DFQATT, CDR2 SNEGSKA (reference sequence). The CDR3 is 15 amino acids. The DNA for the CDR3 is TGCAGTGCTAGATCTCTTTTTGGGGGTTCCGATGAGCAGTTCTTC. Protein product: CSARSLFGGSDEQFF.

The rearrangement links TRBV20-1 to TRBJ1-6; 7 nucleotides agree with TRBD1. J lost 7 bases, V lost 3 bases, and 6 bases had no gene match. CDR1 is DFQATT and CDR2 is SNEGSKA in the germline V gene (reference sequence). This CDR3 spans 14 amino acids. The CDR3: CSARPDRANSPLHF. The CDR3 coding sequence is TGCAGTGCTAGGCCAGACAGGGCAAATTCACCCCTCCACTTT.

V is TRBV6-1 and J is TRBJ1-5; D is uncertain. Germline loops: CDR1 MNHNS, CDR2 SASEGT. The CDR3 runs 13 residues. Deletions cut 4 bases from V and 4 bases from J, with 8 bases between. The CDR3 DNA reads TGTGCCAGCAGTGTCTTCACTAATCAGCCCCAGCATTTT. It yields the protein CASSVFTNQPQHF.

This clonotype has at least ten counts. The rearrangement uses TRBV5-1 and TRBJ2-1, with TRBD2 matching over 10 bases. The CDR3 has 16 amino acids. The V gene end was trimmed by 0 bases and the J gene end by 2 bases; junction bases not matched to a gene: 2. The germline CDR1 and CDR2 sequences are SGHRS and YFSETQ. The DNA of the CDR3 is TGCGCCAGCAGCTTGGGTGGGACTAGCGCCTACAATGAGCAGTTCTTC. This codes for CASSLGGTSAYNEQFF.

The chain combines TRBV9 with TRBJ2-1; no firm D call. CDR1 and CDR2 from the germline V gene are SGDLS and YYNGEE. V lost 5 bases, J lost 10 bases, and 13 bases lay in between. There are 12 residues in the CDR3. The CDR3 DNA reads TGTGCCAGCAGGCACCGGACGTTCGAGCAGTTCTTC. The encoded protein is CASRHRTFEQFF.

This clonotype was found many times. The gene calls are TRBV4-2 and TRBJ2-7, with 10 bases matching TRBD1. The junction had 4 bases not matched to a gene; V was cut back by 1 base and J by 7 bases. Germline loops: CDR1 LGHNA, CDR2 YNFKEQ. The CDR3 runs to 14 residues. CDR3: CASSQVGQGDEQYF. The CDR3 region has the DNA TGTGCCAGCAGCCAAGTAGGACAGGGGGATGAGCAGTACTTC.

V usage is TRBV19 and J usage is TRBJ1-1, with 8 positions matching TRBD1. CDR3 length equals 14 residues. The junction had 7 bases not matched to a gene; V was cut back by 5 bases and J by 5 bases. CDR1 is LNHDA, CDR2 SQIVND, per germline (reference sequence). The DNA of the CDR3 is TGTGCCAGTAGTCAGGGCAGGGGGCAAACTGAAGCTTTCTTT. Residues: CASSQGRGQTEAFF.

The V call is TRBV7-6, the J call TRBJ2-2; either TRBD1 or TRBD2 may supply D (5 bases each). CDR3 length: 14 amino acids. Per the germline V gene, CDR1 is SGHVS and CDR2 is FNYEAQ. Trimming left V 2 bases short and J 7 bases short, with 11 bases between. The CDR3: CASSLTGTNGELFF. CDR3 DNA: TGTGCCAGCAGCTTAACCGGGACGAACGGGGAGCTGTTTTTT.

This clonotype has a count of ten or more. The V call is TRBV5-1, the J call TRBJ1-2; 8 nucleotides align to TRBD1. CDR1 SGHRS and CDR2 YFSETQ come from the germline V gene. The CDR3 length is 14 residues. V shed 4 bases and J 0 bases; nucleotides not matched to a gene: 2. CDR3 bases: TGCGCCAGCAGCCAGGGGGCCCCTAACTATGGCTACACCTTC. Protein product: CASSQGAPNYGYTF. The complete variable domain, with remaining parts taken from reference TRBV5-1 and TRBJ1-2, reads KAGVTQTPRYLIKTRGQQVTLSCSPISGHRSVSWYQQTPGQGLQFLFEYFSETQRNKGNFPGRFSGRQFSNSRSEMNVSTLELGDSALYLCASSQGAPNYGYTFGSGTRLTVV.

This clonotype was counted many times. V usage is TRBV10-2 and J usage is TRBJ2-5, with D tentatively TRBD2 (6 bases). V lost 3 bases and J lost 2, with 13 bases in between. Germline loops: CDR1 WSHSY, CDR2 SAAADI. This CDR3 region has 15 residues. The CDR3: CASSDAGMGQETQYF. CDR3 bases: TGCGCCAGCAGTGACGCGGGGATGGGACAAGAGACCCAGTACTTC.

This chain links TRBV29-1 with TRBJ2-5; D unclear. V lost 3 bases and J 7 bases, leaving 12 bases between the germline ends. CDR3 length: 12 residues. Per germline, CDR1 SQVTM and CDR2 ANQGSEA. The CDR3 is CSVDLRVGTQYF. The CDR3 nucleotides read TGCAGCGTTGACCTCCGGGTTGGGACCCAGTACTTC. Together with reference TRBV29-1 and TRBJ2-5, the CDR3 gives the full variable domain: SAVISQKPSRDICQRGTSLTIQCQVDSQVTMMFWYRQQPGQSLTLIATANQGSEATYESGFVIDKFPISRPNLTFSTLTVSNMSPEDSSIYLCSVDLRVGTQYFGPGTRLLVL.

The V gene is TRBV5-6, the J gene TRBJ1-1; TRBD1 might be the D (5 bases). The length of the CDR3 is 13 residues. Per germline, CDR1 SGHDT and CDR2 YYEEEE. V gave up 7 bases and J gave up 1 base, with 11 bases separating them. The CDR3 loop is CASGGVWNTEAFF. DNA of the CDR3: TGTGCCAGCGGGGGGGTGTGGAACACTGAAGCTTTCTTT. Using reference TRBV5-6 and TRBJ1-1 for the parts outside the CDR3, the full variable domain is DAGVTQSPTHLIKTRGQQVTLRCSPKSGHDTVSWYQQALGQGPQFIFQYYEEEERQRGNFPDRFSGHQFPNYSSELNVNALLLGDSALYLCASGGVWNTEAFFGQGTRLTVV.

This clonotype was observed at least ten times. The V call is TRBV6-2 or TRBV6-3, the J call TRBJ2-1, with D perhaps matching TRBD1 (5 bases). Between the trimmed V and J ends, which lost 6 bases and 2 bases, there was a span of 14 bases. CDR3 length equals 15 residues. The germline CDR1 and CDR2 sequences are MNHEY and SVGEGT. The chain's CDR3 is CASSLGLLTYNEQFF. The CDR3 nucleotides read TGTGCCAGCAGCCTGGGGCTGTTAACCTACAATGAGCAGTTCTTC.